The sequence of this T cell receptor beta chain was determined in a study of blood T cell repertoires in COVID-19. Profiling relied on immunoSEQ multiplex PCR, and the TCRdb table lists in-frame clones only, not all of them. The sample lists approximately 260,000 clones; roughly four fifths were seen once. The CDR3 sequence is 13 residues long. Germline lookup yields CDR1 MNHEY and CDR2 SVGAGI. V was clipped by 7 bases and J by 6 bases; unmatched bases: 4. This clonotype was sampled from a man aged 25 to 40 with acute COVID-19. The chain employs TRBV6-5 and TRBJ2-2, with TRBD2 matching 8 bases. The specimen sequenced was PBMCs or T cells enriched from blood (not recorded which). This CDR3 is CASTTGGPGELFF. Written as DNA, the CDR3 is TGTGCCAGCACAACGGGGGGGCCCGGGGAGCTGTTTTTT.